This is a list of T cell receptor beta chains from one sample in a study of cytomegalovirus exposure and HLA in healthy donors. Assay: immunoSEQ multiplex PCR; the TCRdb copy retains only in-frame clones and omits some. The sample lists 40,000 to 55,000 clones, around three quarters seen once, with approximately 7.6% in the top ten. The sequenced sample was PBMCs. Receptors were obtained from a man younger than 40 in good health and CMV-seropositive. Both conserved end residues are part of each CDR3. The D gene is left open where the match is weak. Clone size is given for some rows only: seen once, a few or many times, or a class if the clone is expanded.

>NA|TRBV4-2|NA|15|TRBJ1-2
CASSQDGQGYYGYTF
TGTGCCAGCAGCCAAGACGGGCAGGGTTACTATGGCTACACCTTC
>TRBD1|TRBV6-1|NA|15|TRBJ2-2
CASSADRVATGELFF
TGTGCCAGCAGTGCTGACAGGGTGGCCACCGGGGAGCTGTTTTTT
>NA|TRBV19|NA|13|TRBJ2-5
CASSIGGGETQYF
TGTGCCAGTAGTATTGGGGGCGGGGAGACCCAGTACTTC
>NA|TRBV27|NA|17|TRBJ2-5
CATSGSGGAYRQETQYF
TGTGCCACCTCCGGCTCTGGGGGCGCTTACCGCCAAGAGACCCAGTACTTC
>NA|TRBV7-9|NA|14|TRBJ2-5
CASSLWLDQETQYF
TGTGCCAGCAGCTTATGGTTAGACCAAGAGACCCAGTACTTC
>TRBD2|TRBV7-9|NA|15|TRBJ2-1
CASSLVAGGPHEQFF
TGTGCCAGCAGCTTAGTGGCGGGGGGGCCTCATGAGCAGTTCTTC
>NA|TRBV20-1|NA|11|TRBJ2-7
CSARDSREQYF
TGCAGTGCTAGAGATTCGAGGGAACAGTACTTC
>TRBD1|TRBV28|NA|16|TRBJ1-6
CASRSRGQGYNSPLHF
TGTGCCAGCAGATCCCGTGGACAGGGGTATAATTCACCCCTCCACTTT
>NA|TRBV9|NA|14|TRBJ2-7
CASSVVGQGYEQYF
TGTGCCAGCAGCGTAGTTGGGCAGGGCTACGAGCAGTACTTC
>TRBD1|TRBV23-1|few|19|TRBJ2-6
CASSRPGQGLFSGANVLTF
TGCGCCAGCAGCCGGCCCGGACAGGGCCTTTTCTCTGGGGCCAACGTCCTGACTTTC